This T cell receptor (beta chain) was observed in a study of blood T cell repertoires in COVID-19 (dated by TCRdb to 2018 to 2021). Study-level background: Collaborator samples came from the United States, Italy and Spain and covered acute and convalescent phases of COVID-19. The material from the prospective study consisted of cDNA or gDNA derived from T cells, B-cell-depleted T cells, or PBMCs. Subjects who had been exposed to COVID-19, were actively infected with it, or had recovered from it provided the deeply sampled blood TCRbeta repertoires that made up the dataset. The repertoires were released in a freely available public database meant as a resource for research on the immune response to SARS-CoV-2. The samples were drawn from the first 160 participants of the ongoing ImmuneRACE study and from over 950 subjects provided by 6 global collaborators. Sample metadata almost always included a de-identified subject ID, COVID-19 status, age in years and sex. Where HLA class I and class II types were available, the types were taken from metadata supplied by the sample provider, not from assay-based typing.

In regard to this clone: Which antigen it targets is not known. Nothing much larger sits one base from this clone, and base qualities are not available.

Samples from volunteer blood donors who had recovered from COVID-19 were contributed by a second Seattle source. Each collaborating institution followed its own protocols to collect whole blood in K2EDTA tubes. For TCRbeta analysis, collaborators shipped samples in one of three forms: frozen whole blood, isolated PBMCs, or DNA extracted from either of those sample types. TCRbeta CDR3 regions were amplified from genomic DNA by means of the immunoSEQ Assay, a bias-controlled multiplex PCR. Turning to the authors' computational methods: The number of nucleated cells in each sample was estimated from the amplification of reference gene primers within the assay. To quantify the absolute abundance of each unique TCRbeta CDR3 rearrangement, sequence reads were collapsed and filtered. For each sample, productive Simpson clonality was calculated as the square root of Simpson's diversity index over productive rearrangements. Not all clones reach the TCRdb copy of this immuneACCESS table, which keeps in-frame sequences only. Checked studies attribute under half of the gap to unresolved V genes and leave the rest unexplained. That table furnishes V, J and clone size, whereas the DNA furnished D and trimming. For this sample the table gives around 270,000 clones, of which around nine tenths were detected only once. The ten largest clones represent over 7.5% of the sample.

General findings and caveats noted by the study authors: The quantity of clinical and demographic metadata differed by source and by participant and was supplied without curation.

The receptor's source is a man aged 35 to 55 who had recovered from COVID-19. Sequenced sample: peripheral blood.

The nucleotide sequence reads as follows: TGTGCCAGCAGCTTAGTACTGAGAGCTAACTATGGCTACACCTTC. This yields the protein CASSLVLRANYGYTF. Here the chain combines TRBV7-2 and TRBJ1-2, with the D gene too uncertain to name. Trimming removed 1 base from V and 0 bases from J, leaving 9 bases between the germline ends. Inclusive of the bounding cysteine and phenylalanine, the CDR3 is 15 residues long. The CDR3 DNA has 45 bases and is translated from base 1. In the germline V gene, CDR1 corresponds to SGHTA and CDR2 to FQGNSA.